The 29 T cell receptor beta chains below were found in one sample sequenced in a study of early T cells in non-severe SARS-CoV-2 infection. MiXCR, run by TCRdb on the 5' RACE reads, gives a single entry per CDR3 protein. Of tens of thousands of distinct CDR3 sequences in the sample, approximately 7.1% are singletons; the top ten hold under 5%. The sequencing sample was made of whole blood. These receptor sequences come from an adult who was a healthcare worker with PCR-confirmed SARS-CoV-2 infection or an uninfected control (not recorded which).

This clonotype was recorded a few times. The chain's CDR3 is CSARGGETNEKLFF. CDR3 DNA sequence: TGCAGTGCTAGAGGGGGGGAGACTAATGAAAAACTGTTTTTT. The chain employs TRBV20-1 and TRBJ1-4; possibly TRBD1 for D (5 bases). V was pared by 1 base and J by 2 bases, with 8 bases between. CDR1 is DFQATT, CDR2 SNEGSKA, per germline (reference sequence). The CDR3 consists of 14 residues.

This clonotype was observed many times. The chain couples TRBV4-1 to TRBJ1-2; 8 nucleotides line up with TRBD1. Germline V lookup: CDR1 MGHRA, CDR2 YSYEKL. The trim removed 4 bases at V and 6 bases at J, leaving 10 bases unmatched. The CDR3 covers 15 residues. The CDR3: CASSPPGGESNGYTF. The CDR3 DNA follows: TGCGCCAGCAGCCCTCCAGGGGGCGAGTCGAATGGCTACACCTTC.

This clonotype was detected a few times. The chain joins TRBV6-6 to TRBJ1-1, with D possibly matching TRBD1 (6 bases). The ends were cut back, 2 bases at V and 8 bases at J, with 9 bases in the middle. Germline CDR1 reads MNHNY; CDR2 reads SVGAGI (reference sequence). This CDR3 spans 12 amino acids. The CDR3 sequence is CASSYRGKEAFF. The CDR3 DNA sequence: TGTGCCAGCAGTTACAGGGGGAAAGAAGCTTTCTTT.

This clonotype was seen at least ten times. This chain joins TRBV4-3 and TRBJ2-3; D is uncertain. The CDR3 runs to 14 residues. Trimming stripped 4 bases from V and 2 bases from J, with 10 bases between. Germline CDR1 and CDR2: LGHNA and YSLEER. DNA for the CDR3: TGCGCCAGCAGCCGAGAGGCCGACACAGATACGCAGTATTTT. Translating gives CASSREADTDTQYF.

This clonotype was counted between two and nine times. V usage is TRBV9 and J usage is TRBJ2-5; TRBD1 agrees at 7 bases. Germline CDR1 SGDLS, CDR2 YYNGEE. V trimming: 4 bases; J trimming: 3 bases; junction bases outside the gene matches: 6. CDR3 length: 14 amino acids. CDR3 nucleotide sequence: TGTGCCAGCAGCCAGGGGGTTGGAAAAGAGACCCAGTACTTC. It encodes CASSQGVGKETQYF. Full variable domain (rest looked up from reference TRBV9 and TRBJ2-5): DSGVTQTPKHLITATGQRVTLRCSPRSGDLSVYWYQQSLDQGLQFLIQYYNGEERAKGNILERFSAQQFPDLHSELNLSSLELGDSALYFCASSQGVGKETQYFGPGTRLLVL.

The rearrangement joins TRBV6-2 or TRBV6-3 to TRBJ1-1, with TRBD1 as a possible D gene (6 bases). The germline V gene encodes CDR1 MNHEY and CDR2 SVGEGT. V was shortened by 3 bases and J by 2 bases, with 10 bases between the two germline ends. The CDR3 consists of 14 residues. CDR3 in amino acids: CASSYWGANTEAFF. In DNA form, the CDR3 reads TGTGCCAGCAGTTATTGGGGGGCAAACACTGAAGCTTTCTTT.

Ten or more counts support this clonotype. This sequence joins TRBV14 and TRBJ2-1; possible D gene TRBD1, 5 bases. This CDR3 contains 14 residues. The germline V gene encodes CDR1 SGHDN and CDR2 FVKESK. Trimming removed 3 bases from V and 5 bases from J, with 11 bases in between. CDR3 sequence (DNA): TGTGCCAGCAGCCACCAGACAGTTAACAATGAGCAGTTCTTC. Translating it yields CASSHQTVNNEQFF.

This clonotype was seen only a few times. CDR3 sequence: CASTPEIKGYGYTF. In DNA, the CDR3 is TGTGCCAGCACCCCCGAAATAAAGGGCTATGGCTACACCTTC. The chain couples TRBV6-6 to TRBJ1-2; D is unclear. V shed 7 bases and J shed 4 bases, with 16 bases lying between them. From germline, CDR1 is MNHNY and CDR2 SVGAGI (reference sequence). The CDR3 consists of 14 residues.

This chain links TRBV5-1 with TRBJ1-5; D unclear. Per the germline V gene, CDR1 is SGHRS and CDR2 is YFSETQ. Trimming removed 4 bases from V and 7 bases from J, with 15 bases in between. The CDR3 totals 14 residues. CDR3 loop: CASSTGDPLQPQHF. The CDR3, as DNA: TGCGCCAGCAGCACCGGGGATCCCCTCCAGCCCCAGCATTTT.

This clonotype was detected a few times. The genes are TRBV9 and TRBJ2-6; TRBD1 aligns across 9 bases. This CDR3 is 17 amino acids long. The junction had 9 bases not matched to a gene; V was cut back by 5 bases and J by 3 bases. CDR1 and CDR2 (germline): SGDLS, YYNGEE. CDR3 bases: TGTGCCAGCAGTGACCCGGGACAGGGAAGTGGGGCCAACGTCCTGACTTTC. Translating it yields CASSDPGQGSGANVLTF.

The genes are TRBV20-1 and TRBJ2-7; no clear D. The CDR3 extends over 11 amino acids. Germline V gives CDR1 DFQATT, CDR2 SNEGSKA (reference sequence). Trimming removed 6 bases from V and 4 bases from J, with 10 bases in between. Written as DNA, the CDR3 is TGCAGTGCACGGAACTCTTACGAGCAGTACTTC. This encodes CSARNSYEQYF.

This clonotype was recorded at least ten times. This sequence joins TRBV6-5 and TRBJ1-6, with a tentative D call TRBD1 (6 bases). Trimming pared 5 bases from V and 9 bases from J, leaving 14 bases between. The germline CDR1 and CDR2 sequences are MNHEY and SVGAGI. This CDR3 comprises 14 residues. The CDR3 region is CASSTTGLGSPLHF. CDR3 coding DNA: TGTGCCAGCAGTACCACAGGGCTGGGTTCACCCCTCCACTTT.

The chain couples TRBV11-2 to TRBJ2-1; 11 bases match TRBD2. V shed 1 base and J 7 bases; nucleotides not matched to a gene: 15. This CDR3 comprises 19 residues. CDR1 is SGHAT, CDR2 FQNNGV, per germline. The CDR3 is CASSLGYGYSGGAGNEQFF. CDR3 in DNA: TGTGCCAGCAGCTTAGGATACGGCTATAGCGGGGGGGCTGGAAATGAGCAGTTCTTC.

The V gene is TRBV4-3, the J gene TRBJ2-7, with TRBD1 identical over 9 bases. This CDR3 contains 15 residues. J gave up 5 bases and V 4 bases, and 9 bases lay outside the gene matches. Looked up from germline, CDR1 is LGHNA and CDR2 is YSLEER. The CDR3 DNA reads TGCGCCAGCAGCCTGAGGACAGGGGAATTTCACGAGCAGTACTTC. Its translation is CASSLRTGEFHEQYF.

This clonotype appeared many times. This sequence joins TRBV5-4 and TRBJ2-3, with D unclear. V was pared by 1 base and J by 4 bases, with 13 bases between. The CDR3 is 15 residues long. Germline CDR1 is SGHNT and CDR2 is YYREEE (reference sequence). In nucleotides, the CDR3 is TGTGCCAGCAGCTTGAATTGGGCTAGGGCAGATACGCAGTATTTT. Its translation is CASSLNWARADTQYF.

The chain links TRBV20-1 to TRBJ2-3; 10 nucleotides match TRBD1. The CDR3 has 19 amino acids. Germline V lookup: CDR1 DFQATT, CDR2 SNEGSKA (reference sequence). V dropped 3 bases and J dropped 0; count of bases not matched to a gene: 15. CDR3 nucleotide sequence: TGCAGTGCTAGCGGGGGGACAGGGGCAAAGCCCTATAGCACAGATACGCAGTATTTT. This gives the protein CSASGGTGAKPYSTDTQYF.

This clonotype was counted between two and nine times. The V gene is TRBV4-1, the J gene TRBJ2-3; D remains ambiguous. Trimming shortened V by 1 base and J by 5 bases, and 10 bases separated the two germline ends. The CDR3 runs 14 residues. The germline CDR1 and CDR2 sequences are MGHRA and YSYEKL. CDR3: CASSQASRVDTQYF. For the CDR3, the DNA is TGCGCCAGCAGCCAAGCGTCCCGGGTAGATACGCAGTATTTT.

Many counts were recorded for this clonotype. This chain uses TRBV6-5 with TRBJ2-7; the D call may be TRBD1 or TRBD2 (5 bases each). CDR1 is MNHEY and CDR2 is SVGAGI in the germline V gene. The CDR3 runs to 15 residues. Trimming cost V 5 bases and J 0 bases, with 14 bases left between them. As DNA, the CDR3 is TGTGCCAGCAGTGCTCCGAGGGGCCTCTCCTACGAGCAGTACTTC. It specifies CASSAPRGLSYEQYF.

Many counts were recorded for this clonotype. The chain carries TRBV12-3 or TRBV12-4 and TRBJ2-4; D is possibly TRBD1 (6 bases). V shed 1 base and J shed 9 bases, with 13 bases lying between them. The CDR3 totals 14 residues. CDR3: CASSLGQGHGIQYF. For the CDR3, the DNA is TGTGCCAGCAGTTTAGGGCAGGGGCATGGCATTCAGTACTTC.

This clonotype was found many times. The chain is built from TRBV3-1 and TRBJ2-1; maybe TRBD2 (5 bases). The CDR3 is made up of 12 amino acids. CDR1 is LGHDT and CDR2 is YNNKEL in the germline V gene (reference sequence). V was pared by 2 bases and J by 7 bases, with 6 bases between. In DNA form, the CDR3 reads TGTGCCAGCAGCCAATGGAGGAATGAGCAGTTCTTC. Residues: CASSQWRNEQFF.

This clonotype was counted between two and nine times. CDR3 sequence reads: CASAPWGNEQFF. Written as DNA, the CDR3 is TGTGCTAGTGCCCCGTGGGGGAATGAGCAGTTCTTC. The rearrangement uses TRBV12-5 and TRBJ2-1; D assignment may be TRBD1 or TRBD2 (5 bases each). The CDR3 loop spans 12 amino acids. V was shortened by 7 bases and J by 7 bases, with 11 bases between the two germline ends. CDR1 LGHNT and CDR2 FRNRAP come from the germline V gene.

There are many counts of this clonotype. At one of its ends the junction is not consistent with the germline gene, which may arise from a read error. The chain uses TRBV10-2 and TRBJ2-1, with D hard to call. Germline CDR1 is WSHSY and CDR2 is SAAADI. CDR3 length: 16 amino acids. CDR3 nucleotides: TGCGCCAGCAGGGAGTTTGGCGGCGGCTCCTACAATGAGCAGTTCTTC. This codes for CASREFGGGSYNEQFF.

This clonotype was found many times. The CDR3 DNA is TGCGCCAGCAGCTTGGGCGGGGGGCTTATCCATGAGCAGTTCTTC. It encodes CASSLGGGLIHEQFF. The genes are TRBV5-1 and TRBJ2-1; 8 positions agree with TRBD2. CDR3 length: 15 residues. V gave up 0 bases and J gave up 8 bases; unmatched junction bases: 7. The germline gives CDR1 SGHRS, CDR2 YFSETQ. Full variable domain (rest looked up from reference TRBV5-1 and TRBJ2-1): KAGVTQTPRYLIKTRGQQVTLSCSPISGHRSVSWYQQTPGQGLQFLFEYFSETQRNKGNFPGRFSGRQFSNSRSEMNVSTLELGDSALYLCASSLGGGLIHEQFFGPGTRLTVL.

Only a few counts were recorded for this clonotype. This rearrangement joins TRBV4-3 to TRBJ2-1; TRBD1 matches 9 bases. The CDR3 has 13 amino acids. Germline V gene lookup returns CDR1 LGHNA and CDR2 YSLEER. J was trimmed by 9 bases and V by 3 bases; bases with no gene match: 3. This CDR3 is CASSQDRGIEQFF. The CDR3 DNA sequence: TGCGCCAGCAGCCAGGACAGGGGCATTGAGCAGTTCTTC.

This clonotype has a handful of counts. The chain employs TRBV7-2 and TRBJ2-7, with 9 bases that match TRBD2. Trimming cost V 3 bases and J 2 bases; bases outside gene matches: 2. CDR3 size: 14 residues. From germline, CDR1 is SGHTA and CDR2 FQGNSA. CDR3 in amino acids: CASSFLAGAYEQYF. The CDR3 DNA reads as TGTGCCAGCAGCTTTTTAGCGGGGGCCTACGAGCAGTACTTC.

The table lists this clonotype with a few counts. The chain uses TRBV20-1 and TRBJ2-1, with 13 bases that match TRBD2. Germline V CDR1 and CDR2: DFQATT, SNEGSKA (reference sequence). J lost 1 base, V lost 0 bases, and 9 bases had no gene match. This CDR3 has 19 residues. The CDR3 sequence: CSARDRRLAGGLSYNEQFF. CDR3 in DNA: TGCAGTGCTAGAGATAGGAGACTAGCGGGGGGCTTATCCTACAATGAGCAGTTCTTC.

The chain carries TRBV29-1 and TRBJ1-4; D remains ambiguous. Germline CDR1 and CDR2: SQVTM and ANQGSEA. The V and J ends lost 3 bases and 5 bases respectively, with 10 bases between them. The CDR3 loop spans 13 amino acids. In DNA form, the CDR3 reads TGCAGCGTTGAGGACGTCGGAAATGAAAAACTGTTTTTT. This encodes CSVEDVGNEKLFF.

This chain links TRBV20-1 with TRBJ1-1, with TRBD1 as a possible D gene (6 bases). Germline-derived CDR1 and CDR2 are DFQATT and SNEGSKA (reference sequence). V shed 2 bases and J shed 4 bases, with 8 bases lying between them. CDR3 length: 12 residues. The CDR3 here is CSARQGSTEAFF. Here the CDR3 DNA reads TGCAGTGCTAGACAGGGGTCCACTGAAGCTTTCTTT.

In its sample, this clonotype was seen a few times. The J gene is TRBJ1-4, the V gene TRBV27; a weak D match, TRBD1 (5 bases). CDR1 and CDR2 (germline): MNHEY, SMNVEV (reference sequence). The CDR3 has 13 residues. V was cut by 4 bases and J by 8 bases, with 11 bases left in between. CDR3 nucleotide sequence: TGTGCCAGCAGTTACCCCGGGGGGGAAAAACTGTTTTTT. Translated, it gives CASSYPGGEKLFF.